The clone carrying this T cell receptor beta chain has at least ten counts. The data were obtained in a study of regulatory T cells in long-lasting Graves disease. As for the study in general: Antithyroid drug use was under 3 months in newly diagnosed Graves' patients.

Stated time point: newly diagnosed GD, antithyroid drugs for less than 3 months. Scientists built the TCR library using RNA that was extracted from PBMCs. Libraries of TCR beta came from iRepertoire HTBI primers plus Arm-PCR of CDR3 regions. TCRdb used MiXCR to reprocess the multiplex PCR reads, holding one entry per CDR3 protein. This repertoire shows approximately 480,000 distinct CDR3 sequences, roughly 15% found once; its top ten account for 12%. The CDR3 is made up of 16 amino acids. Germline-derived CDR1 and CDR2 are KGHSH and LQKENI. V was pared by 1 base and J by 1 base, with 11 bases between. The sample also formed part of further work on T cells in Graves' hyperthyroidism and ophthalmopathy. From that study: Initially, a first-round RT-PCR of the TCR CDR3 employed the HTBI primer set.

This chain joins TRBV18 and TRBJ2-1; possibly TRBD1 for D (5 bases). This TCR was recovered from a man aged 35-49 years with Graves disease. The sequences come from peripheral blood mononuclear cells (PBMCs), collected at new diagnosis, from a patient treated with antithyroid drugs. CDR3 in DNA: TGTGCCAGCTCACCACAACGCAGGGCGTCCTACAATGAGCAGTTCTTC. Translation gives CASSPQRRASYNEQFF.